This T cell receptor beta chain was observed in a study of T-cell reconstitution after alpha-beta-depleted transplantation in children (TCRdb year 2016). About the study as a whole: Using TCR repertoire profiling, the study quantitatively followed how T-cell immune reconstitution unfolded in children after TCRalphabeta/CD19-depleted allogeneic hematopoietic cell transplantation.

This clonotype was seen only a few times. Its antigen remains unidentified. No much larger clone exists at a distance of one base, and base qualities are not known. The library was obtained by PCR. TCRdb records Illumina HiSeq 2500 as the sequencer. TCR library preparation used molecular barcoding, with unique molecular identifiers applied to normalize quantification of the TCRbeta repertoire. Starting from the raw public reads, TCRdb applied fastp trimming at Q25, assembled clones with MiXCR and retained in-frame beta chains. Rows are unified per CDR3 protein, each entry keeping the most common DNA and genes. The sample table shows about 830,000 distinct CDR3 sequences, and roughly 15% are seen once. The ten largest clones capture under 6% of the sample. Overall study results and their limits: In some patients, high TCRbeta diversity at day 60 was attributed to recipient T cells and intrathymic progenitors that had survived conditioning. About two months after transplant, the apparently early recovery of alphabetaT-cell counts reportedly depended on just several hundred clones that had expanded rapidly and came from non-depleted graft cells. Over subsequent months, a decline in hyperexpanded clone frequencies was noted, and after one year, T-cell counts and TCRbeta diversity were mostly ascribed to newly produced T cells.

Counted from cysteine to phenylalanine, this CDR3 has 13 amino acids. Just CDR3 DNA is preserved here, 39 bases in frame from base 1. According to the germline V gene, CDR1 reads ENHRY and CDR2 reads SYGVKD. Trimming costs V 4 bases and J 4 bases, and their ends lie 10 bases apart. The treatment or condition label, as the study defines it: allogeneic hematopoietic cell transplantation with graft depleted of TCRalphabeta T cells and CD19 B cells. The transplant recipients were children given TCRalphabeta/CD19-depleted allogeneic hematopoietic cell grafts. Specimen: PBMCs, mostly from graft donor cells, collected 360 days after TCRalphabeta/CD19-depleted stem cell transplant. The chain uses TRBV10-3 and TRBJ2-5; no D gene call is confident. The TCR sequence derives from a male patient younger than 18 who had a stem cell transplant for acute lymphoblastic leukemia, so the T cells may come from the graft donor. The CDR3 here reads CAISVGGLETQYF. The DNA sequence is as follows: TGTGCCATCAGTGTCGGCGGCCTAGAGACCCAGTACTTC.